These 6 T cell receptor beta chains originate from one sample sequenced in a study of blood T cell repertoires in COVID-19. Libraries were prepared by immunoSEQ multiplex PCR; TCRdb keeps only in-frame clonotypes and omits some of them. Of approximately 60,000 clones in the sample, about 75% are singletons; the top ten hold approximately 52%. Input material: peripheral blood. These receptors originate from an elderly woman with acute or convalescent COVID-19.

The chain joins TRBV7-8 to TRBJ1-2; D not certain. The CDR3 spans 13 residues. Germline-derived CDR1 and CDR2 are SGHVS and FQNEAQ. V dropped 5 bases and J dropped 4 bases, with 11 bases sitting between them. In nucleotides, the CDR3 is TGTGCCAGCAGCCCGGACTCAGCCTATGGCTACACCTTC. This gives the protein CASSPDSAYGYTF.

This clone has a handful of counts. CDR3 residues: CASSSSGSIETQYF. The CDR3 DNA reads TGCGCCAGCAGCTCCAGCGGGAGTATCGAGACCCAGTACTTC. The chain is built from TRBV5-1 and TRBJ2-5, with 8 nucleotides matching TRBD2. Germline V CDR1 and CDR2: SGHRS, YFSETQ. The V and J ends lost 3 bases and 5 bases, in that order; junction bases with no gene match: 6. This CDR3 spans 14 amino acids.

The chain couples TRBV6-6 to TRBJ1-4; 7 bases are shared with TRBD1. Germline loops: CDR1 MNHNY, CDR2 SVGAGI (reference sequence). The V segment lost 5 bases and the J segment 8 bases; nucleotides outside the gene matches: 14. The CDR3 contains 16 residues. The CDR3 DNA reads as TGTGCCAGCAGTCAATCCCAGGGGGGAGTTAAGGAAAAACTGTTTTTT. This codes for CASSQSQGGVKEKLFF.

This chain links TRBV27 with TRBJ1-5; the match to TRBD1 covers 8 bases. V shed 5 bases, J shed 3 bases, and the junction held 9 bases outside the gene matches. This CDR3 spans 16 amino acids. Germline CDR1 and CDR2: MNHEY and SMNVEV (reference sequence). This CDR3 reads CASSRLGQADNQPQHF. The CDR3 DNA is TGTGCCAGCAGTAGACTGGGACAGGCCGACAATCAGCCCCAGCATTTT.

This clone was seen only once. The rearrangement uses TRBV7-6 and TRBJ1-1, with D unresolved. V gave up 4 bases and J gave up 0 bases, with 6 bases separating them. The CDR3 runs 13 residues. In germline, CDR1 is SGHVS, CDR2 FNYEAQ. The CDR3 coding sequence is TGTGCCAGCAGCTCCGAGATGAACACTGAAGCTTTCTTT. This encodes CASSSEMNTEAFF.

This chain links TRBV29-1 with TRBJ2-1; a possible D gene is TRBD1 (5 bases). The CDR3 sequence is 12 residues long. The ends were cut back, 3 bases at V and 6 bases at J, with 9 bases in the middle. CDR1 is SQVTM and CDR2 is ANQGSEA in the germline V gene. CDR3 DNA: TGCAGCGTTGAGGGGCCGATCAATGAGCAGTTCTTC. Encoded protein: CSVEGPINEQFF.